The T cell receptor beta chain described here comes from a study of cytomegalovirus exposure and HLA in healthy donors. General study results and limits: In a later analysis, several top co-occurrence clusters appeared linked to parvovirus B19, influenza, CMV and Epstein-Barr virus. For most subjects, TCR beta sequences were reported to predict HLA-A and HLA-B alleles with accuracy.

V gave up 2 bases and J gave up 5 bases, with 13 bases separating them. This CDR3 has 13 residues. Germline V gene sequence: CDR1 GTSNPN, CDR2 SVGIG (reference sequence). As for this clone: Its cognate antigen is unknown.

Vbeta (60) and Jbeta (13) primers were used in the PCR. Assay: immunoSEQ multiplex PCR; the TCRdb copy retains only in-frame clones and omits some. Of about 100,000 clones in the sample, around 85% were seen once. Sample: PBMCs. The receptor comes from a man aged 25 to 45 in good health and CMV-seronegative. J is TRBJ2-7 and V is TRBV30; possible D gene TRBD2, 5 bases. The chain's CDR3 is CAWSRGSGDEQYF. For the CDR3, the DNA is TGTGCCTGGAGTCGAGGGAGTGGCGACGAGCAGTACTTC. Full variable domain (remainder filled in from reference TRBV30 and TRBJ2-7): SQTIHQWPATLVQPVGSPLSLECTVEGTSNPNLYWYRQAAGRGLQLLFYSVGIGQISSEVPQNLSASRPQDRQFILSSKKLLLSDSGFYLCAWSRGSGDEQYFGPGTRLTVT.